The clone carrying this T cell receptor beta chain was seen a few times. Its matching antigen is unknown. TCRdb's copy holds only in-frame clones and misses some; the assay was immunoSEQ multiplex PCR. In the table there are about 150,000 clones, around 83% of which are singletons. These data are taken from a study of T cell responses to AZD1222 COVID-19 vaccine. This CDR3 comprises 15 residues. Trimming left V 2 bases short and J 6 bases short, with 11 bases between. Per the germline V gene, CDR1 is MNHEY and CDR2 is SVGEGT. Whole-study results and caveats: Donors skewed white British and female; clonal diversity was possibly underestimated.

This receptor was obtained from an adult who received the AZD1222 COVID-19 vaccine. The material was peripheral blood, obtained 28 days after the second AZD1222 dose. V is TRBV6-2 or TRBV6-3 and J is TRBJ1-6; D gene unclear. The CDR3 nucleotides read TGTGCCAGCAGTTACCGCAAAACGGGTAATTCACCCCTCCACTTT. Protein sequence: CASSYRKTGNSPLHF.